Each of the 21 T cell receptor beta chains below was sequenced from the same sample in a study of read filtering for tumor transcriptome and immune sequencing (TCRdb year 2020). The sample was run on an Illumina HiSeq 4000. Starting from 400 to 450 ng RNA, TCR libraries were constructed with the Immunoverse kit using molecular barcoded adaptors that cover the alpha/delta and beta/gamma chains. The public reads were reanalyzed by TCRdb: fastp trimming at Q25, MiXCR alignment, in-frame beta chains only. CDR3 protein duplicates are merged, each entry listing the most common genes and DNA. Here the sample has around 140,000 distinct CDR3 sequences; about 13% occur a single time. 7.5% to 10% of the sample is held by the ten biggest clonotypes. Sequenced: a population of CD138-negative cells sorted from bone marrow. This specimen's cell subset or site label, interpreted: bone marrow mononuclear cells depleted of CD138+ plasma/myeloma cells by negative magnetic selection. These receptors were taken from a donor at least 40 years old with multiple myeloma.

The CDR3 protein is CSVASLVGETQYF. The CDR3 nucleotides are TGCAGCGTTGCGTCCCTAGTCGGAGAGACCCAGTACTTC. The J gene is TRBJ2-5, the V gene TRBV29-1; D not certain. The CDR3 totals 13 residues. V lost 4 bases and J lost 4, with 13 bases in between. The V gene's germline CDR1 is SQVTM and CDR2 ANQGSEA. Complete variable domain (other parts from reference TRBV29-1 and TRBJ2-5): SAVISQKPSRDICQRGTSLTIQCQVDSQVTMMFWYRQQPGQSLTLIATANQGSEATYESGFVIDKFPISRPNLTFSTLTVSNMSPEDSSIYLCSVASLVGETQYFGPGTRLLVL.

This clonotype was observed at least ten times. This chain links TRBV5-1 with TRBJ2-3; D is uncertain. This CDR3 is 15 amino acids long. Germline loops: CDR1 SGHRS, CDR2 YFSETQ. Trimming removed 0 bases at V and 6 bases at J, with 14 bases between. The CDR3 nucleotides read TGCGCCAGCAGCTTGGTAGGCGAGACCTGGGATACGCAGTATTTT. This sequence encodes CASSLVGETWDTQYF.

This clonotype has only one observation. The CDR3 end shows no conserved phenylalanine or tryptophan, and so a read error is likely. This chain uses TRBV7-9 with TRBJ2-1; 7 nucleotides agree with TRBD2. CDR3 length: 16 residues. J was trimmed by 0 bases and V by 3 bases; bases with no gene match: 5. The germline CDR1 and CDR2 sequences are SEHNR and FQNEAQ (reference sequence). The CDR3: CASSLTGRSSYNEQFS. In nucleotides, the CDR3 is TGTGCCAGCAGCTTGACCGGGAGGAGCTCCTACAATGAGCAGTTCTCC.

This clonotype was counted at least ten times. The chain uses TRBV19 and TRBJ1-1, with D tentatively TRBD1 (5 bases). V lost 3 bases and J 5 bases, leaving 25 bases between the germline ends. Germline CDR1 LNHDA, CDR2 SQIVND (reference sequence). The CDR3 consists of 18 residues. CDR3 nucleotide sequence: TGTGCCAGTAGTATCGAATCAATACCGGGCCTTAAGGGGACTGAAGCTTTCTTT. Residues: CASSIESIPGLKGTEAFF.

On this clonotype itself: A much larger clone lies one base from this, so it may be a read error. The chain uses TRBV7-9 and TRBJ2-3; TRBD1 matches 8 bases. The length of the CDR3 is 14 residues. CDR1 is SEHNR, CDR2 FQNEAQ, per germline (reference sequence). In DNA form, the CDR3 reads TGTGCCAGCAGCTTAAGCAGGGGGCAAGATATGCAGTATTTT. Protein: CASSLSRGQDMQYF.

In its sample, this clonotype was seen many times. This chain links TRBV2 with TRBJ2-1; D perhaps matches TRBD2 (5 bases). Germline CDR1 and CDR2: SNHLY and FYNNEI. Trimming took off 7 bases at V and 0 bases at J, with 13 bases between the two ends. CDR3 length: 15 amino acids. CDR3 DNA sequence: TGTGCCAGCAATTTAGGAGGCAGCTCCTACAATGAGCAGTTCTTC. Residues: CASNLGGSSYNEQFF. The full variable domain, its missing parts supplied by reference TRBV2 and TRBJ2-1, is EPEVTQTPSHQVTQMGQEVILRCVPISNHLYFYWYRQILGQKVEFLVSFYNNEISEKSEIFDDQFSVERPDGSNFTLKIRSTKLEDSAMYFCASNLGGSSYNEQFFGPGTRLTVL.

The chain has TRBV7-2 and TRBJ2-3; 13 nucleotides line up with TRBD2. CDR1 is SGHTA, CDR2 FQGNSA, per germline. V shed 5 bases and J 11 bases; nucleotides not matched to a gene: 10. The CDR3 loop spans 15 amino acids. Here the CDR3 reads CASSPTSGRQWMQYF. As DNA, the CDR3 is TGTGCCAGCAGCCCGACTAGCGGGAGGCAGTGGATGCAGTATTTT.

The CDR3 spells CASRSGRAGTEAFF. The CDR3 bases are TGTGCCAGCAGGTCGGGTAGGGCAGGCACTGAAGCTTTCTTT. The chain employs TRBV27 and TRBJ1-1; unclear D gene. The ends were cut back, 6 bases at V and 4 bases at J, with 15 bases in the middle. Germline V lookup: CDR1 MNHEY, CDR2 SMNVEV (reference sequence). The CDR3 runs to 14 residues.

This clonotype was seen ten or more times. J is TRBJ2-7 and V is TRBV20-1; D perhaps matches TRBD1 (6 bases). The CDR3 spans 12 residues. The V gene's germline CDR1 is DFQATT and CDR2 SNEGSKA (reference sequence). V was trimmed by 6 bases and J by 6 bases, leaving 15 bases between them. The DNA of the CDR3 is TGCAGTGCGACCCGGGACACCTCCGAGCAGTACTTC. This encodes CSATRDTSEQYF.

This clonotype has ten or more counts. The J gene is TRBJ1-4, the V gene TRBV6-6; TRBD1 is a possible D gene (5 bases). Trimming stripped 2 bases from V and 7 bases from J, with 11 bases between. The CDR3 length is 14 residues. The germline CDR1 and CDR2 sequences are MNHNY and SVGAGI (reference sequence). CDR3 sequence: CASSYAPGSEKLFF. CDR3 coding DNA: TGTGCCAGCAGTTACGCACCAGGGAGTGAAAAACTGTTTTTT.

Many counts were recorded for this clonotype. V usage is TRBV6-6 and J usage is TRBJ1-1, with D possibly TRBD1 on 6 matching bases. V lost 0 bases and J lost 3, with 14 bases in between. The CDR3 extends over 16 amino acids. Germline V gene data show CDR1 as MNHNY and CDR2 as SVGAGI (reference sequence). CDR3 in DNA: TGTGCCAGCAGTTACTCGAAAGGGGGGAAGCACACTGAAGCTTTCTTT. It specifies CASSYSKGGKHTEAFF.

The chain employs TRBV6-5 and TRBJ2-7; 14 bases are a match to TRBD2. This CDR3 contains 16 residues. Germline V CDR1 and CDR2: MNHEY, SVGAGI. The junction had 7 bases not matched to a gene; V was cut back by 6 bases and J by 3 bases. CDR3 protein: CASSPTGTSGSYEQYF. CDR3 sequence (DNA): TGTGCCAGCAGCCCCACCGGGACTAGCGGGAGCTACGAGCAGTACTTC.

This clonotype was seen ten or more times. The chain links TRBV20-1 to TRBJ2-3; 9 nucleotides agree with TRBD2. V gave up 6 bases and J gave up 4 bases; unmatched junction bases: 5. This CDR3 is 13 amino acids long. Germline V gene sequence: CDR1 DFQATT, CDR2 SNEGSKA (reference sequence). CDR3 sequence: CSAAGGLADTQYF. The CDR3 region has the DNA TGCAGTGCCGCGGGGGGGCTGGCAGATACGCAGTATTTT.

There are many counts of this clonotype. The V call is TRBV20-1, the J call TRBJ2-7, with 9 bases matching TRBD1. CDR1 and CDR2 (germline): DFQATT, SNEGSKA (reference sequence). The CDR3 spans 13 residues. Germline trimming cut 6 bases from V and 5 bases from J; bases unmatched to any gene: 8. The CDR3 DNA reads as TGCAGTGCCCGCCGGACAGGGGCCGACGAGCAGTACTTC. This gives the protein CSARRTGADEQYF.

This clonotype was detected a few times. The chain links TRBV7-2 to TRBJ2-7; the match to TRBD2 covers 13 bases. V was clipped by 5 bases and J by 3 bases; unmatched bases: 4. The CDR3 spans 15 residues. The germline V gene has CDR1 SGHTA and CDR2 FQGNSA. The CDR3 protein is CASSPGTSGNYEQYF. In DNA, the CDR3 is TGTGCCAGCAGCCCGGGGACTAGCGGGAACTACGAGCAGTACTTC. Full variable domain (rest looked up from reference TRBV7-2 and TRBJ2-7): GAGVSQSPSNKVTEKGKDVELRCDPISGHTALYWYRQSLGQGLEFLIYFQGNSAPDKSGLPSDRFSAERTGGSVSTLTIQRTQQEDSAVYLCASSPGTSGNYEQYFGPGTRLTVT.

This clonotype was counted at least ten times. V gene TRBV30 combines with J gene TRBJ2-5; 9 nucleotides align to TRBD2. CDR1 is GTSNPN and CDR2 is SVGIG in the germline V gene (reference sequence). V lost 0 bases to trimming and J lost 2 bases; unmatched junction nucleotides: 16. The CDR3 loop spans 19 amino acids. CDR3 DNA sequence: TGTGCCTGGAGTGTGCGGGGGGGATACGGCGGGAGGCCGCAAGAGACCCAGTACTTC. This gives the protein CAWSVRGGYGGRPQETQYF.

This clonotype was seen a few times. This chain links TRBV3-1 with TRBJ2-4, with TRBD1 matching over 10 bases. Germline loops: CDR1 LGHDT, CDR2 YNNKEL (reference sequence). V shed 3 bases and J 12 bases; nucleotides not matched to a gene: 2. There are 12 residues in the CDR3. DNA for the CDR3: TGTGCCAGCAGCCAGACAGGGGGCCCTCAGTACTTC. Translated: CASSQTGGPQYF.

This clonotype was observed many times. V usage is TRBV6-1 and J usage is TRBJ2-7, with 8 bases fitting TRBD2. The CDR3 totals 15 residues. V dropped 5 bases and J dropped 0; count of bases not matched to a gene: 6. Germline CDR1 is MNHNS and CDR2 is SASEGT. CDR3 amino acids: CASSITSGSSYEQYF. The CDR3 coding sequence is TGTGCCAGCAGTATTACTAGCGGCAGCTCCTACGAGCAGTACTTC.

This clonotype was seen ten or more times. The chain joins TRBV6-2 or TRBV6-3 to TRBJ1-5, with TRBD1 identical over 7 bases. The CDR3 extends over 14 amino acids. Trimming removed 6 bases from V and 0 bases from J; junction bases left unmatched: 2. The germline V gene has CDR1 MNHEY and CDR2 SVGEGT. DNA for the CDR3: TGTGCCAGCAGCAGGGGGACTAGCAATCAGCCCCAGCATTTT. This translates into CASSRGTSNQPQHF.

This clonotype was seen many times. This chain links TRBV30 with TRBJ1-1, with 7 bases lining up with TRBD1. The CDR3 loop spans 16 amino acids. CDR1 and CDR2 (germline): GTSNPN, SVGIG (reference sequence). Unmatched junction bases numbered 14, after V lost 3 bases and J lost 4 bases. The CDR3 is CAWRGGQRDYFTEAFF. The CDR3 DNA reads TGTGCCTGGAGGGGGGGACAGAGAGATTATTTCACTGAAGCTTTCTTT.

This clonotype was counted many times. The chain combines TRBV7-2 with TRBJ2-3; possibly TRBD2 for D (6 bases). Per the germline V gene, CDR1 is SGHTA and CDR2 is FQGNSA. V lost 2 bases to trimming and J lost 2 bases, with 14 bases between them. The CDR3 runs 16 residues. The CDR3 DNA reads TGTGCCAGCAGCTTAACTAGCACCTATTTCACAGATACGCAGTATTTT. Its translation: CASSLTSTYFTDTQYF.